Given below is one TCR beta chain in context. The protocol was immunoSEQ multiplex PCR, while the TCRdb copy is restricted to in-frame clones and leaves out a portion. The sample lists 200,000 or so clones; 85% to 95% were seen once. This sample is part of a study of T cell responses to AZD1222 COVID-19 vaccine. This CDR3 region has 16 residues. Trimming shortened V by 0 bases and J by 3 bases, and 14 bases separated the two germline ends. Germline CDR1 reads KGHSH; CDR2 reads LQKENI. The TCR sequence derives from an adult in good health. V is TRBV18 and J is TRBJ1-2; D not resolved. The material was peripheral blood, obtained on day 0 of AZD1222 vaccination. CDR3 DNA: TGTGCCAGCTCACCACCGGCCCTCTGGACGGACTATGGCTACACCTTC. This sequence encodes CASSPPALWTDYGYTF.